The entry that follows covers one T cell receptor beta chain sequence. Its antigen specificity is not known. Base qualities were left out, and no much larger clone turns up one base away. Genomic DNA was extracted from the sorted cells using the QIAGEN blood and tissue kit and was quantified on a NanoDrop 1000. The immunoSEQ platform deep sequenced and quantified TCR alpha and beta chains by multiplex PCR of genomic DNA. As for the authors' bioinformatics: IMGT gene and region definitions were used to annotate TCR sequences. Out-of-frame rearrangements were taken as a proxy for the preselection repertoire and were compared with in-frame clonotypes. Repertoire size was estimated with the iCHAO1 estimator supplied with the immunoSEQ platform. A Gini index based on the Lorenz curve was applied to in-frame amino acid clonotypes to measure clonal inequality. The intersect function of the R package tcR was used to count shared clonotypes, and the Jaccard index was used to score similarity. V, J and V-J usage frequencies went into a principal component analysis run with the R prcomp function, with no normalization applied. TCRdb retrieved this table from immuneACCESS and kept in-frame rearrangements only. Not all clones are present; in checked studies, unresolved V genes account for under half, and no reason is known for the remainder. That table is the source of V, J and clone size, and D and trimming were worked out from the DNA. In all, the sample holds about 83,000 clones, and around 92% of those were seen once. About 0.14% of the sample comes from the top ten.

The germline V gene provides CDR1 SGHRS and CDR2 YFSETQ. For this chain, trimming is 0 bases at the V end and 0 bases at the J end, and the number of junction bases without a gene match is 3. The CDR3 sequence holds 16 residues, the cysteine and phenylalanine included. Of all the DNA, just the CDR3 is kept, 48 bases in frame from base 1. Naive CD4 T cells, defined as CD45RO-negative and CD62L-positive, were isolated from PBMCs by fluorescence-activated cell sorting. Approximately 50 ml of fresh peripheral blood was collected from each donor, and PBMCs were isolated by Ficoll density centrifugation. All samples were sorted on a FACSAria III instrument and reached purity above 85%. The data were taken from a study of human versus mouse CDR3 diversity and MHC coevolution (dated by TCRdb to 2015 to 2018). For context, the study as a whole: The immunoSEQ assay was reported to detect one in 200,000 T cells and to minimize amplification bias from multiplex PCR. Across the mouse and human samples, each sample yielded between about 0.6 x 10^7 and 1.6 x 10^7 valid reads. Three healthy volunteer blood donors were included in the human cohort, with one aged 30 to 40, one aged 40 to 50 and one aged 60 to 69 at collection. As a reference point for TCR selection on multiple MHC II alleles, the study used human naive CD4 T cell repertoires and compared them against human-TCR-locus transgenic mice that have a single MHC II. What the work shows at the level of the full study, not this receptor alone: The lowest clonal inequality scores among all compared groups were observed in most of the three human donors. Repertoire diversity was not considered directly comparable between humans and mice because human T cells were selected on a handful of MHC II alleles. On average, humans had more CDR3 deletions and insertions than mice, indicating greater exonuclease and TdT activity. iCHAO1 estimates gave humans the largest TCR beta repertoire, 1.5 million to 2 million clonotypes, attributed likely to selection by multiple MHC II molecules.

This receptor was identified in a person aged 30-69 years in good health. Specimen: naive CD4+ T cells from blood. The cell subset or site label, read with the paper, signifies: CD45RO-negative CD62L-positive naive CD4 T cells. The chain links TRBV5-1 with TRBJ1-3, with 7 bases aligning to TRBD1. The nucleotides read TGCGCCAGCAGCTTGGGACAGGGACACTCTGGAAACACCATATATTTT. It encodes CASSLGQGHSGNTIYF.